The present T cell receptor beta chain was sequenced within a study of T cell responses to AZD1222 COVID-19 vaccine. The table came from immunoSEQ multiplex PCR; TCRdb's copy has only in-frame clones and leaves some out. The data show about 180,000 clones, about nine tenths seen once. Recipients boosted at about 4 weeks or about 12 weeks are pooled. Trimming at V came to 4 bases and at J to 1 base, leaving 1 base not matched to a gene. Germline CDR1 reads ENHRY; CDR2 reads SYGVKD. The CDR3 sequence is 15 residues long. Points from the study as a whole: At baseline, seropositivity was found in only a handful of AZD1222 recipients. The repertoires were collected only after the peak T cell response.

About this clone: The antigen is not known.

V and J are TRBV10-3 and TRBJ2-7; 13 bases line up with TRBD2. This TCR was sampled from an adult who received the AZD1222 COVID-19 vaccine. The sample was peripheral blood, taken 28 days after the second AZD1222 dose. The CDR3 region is CAISGTSGGSYEQYF. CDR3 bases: TGTGCCATCAGTGGGACTAGCGGGGGTTCCTACGAGCAGTACTTC.